Sequencing of this TCR beta chain was carried out in a study of T cell repertoires in cytomegalovirus infection. Study summary: Signatures in public TCR beta sequences pointed to both CMV infection and matching HLA type.

TCRdb used MiXCR to reprocess the reads, holding one entry per CDR3 protein. The table lists some 240,000 distinct CDR3 sequences, around 15% of them singletons. Overall study results and limits: Dominant in the ex vivo response were TCR beta clonotypes restricted by HLA-C and specific for CMV. Public TCR beta family frequency separated CMV-and-HLA carriers, including in an independent cohort.

Regarding this clonotype: Antigen: not known.

V was pared by 2 bases and J by 0 bases, with 8 bases between. The CDR3 is 14 residues long. The V gene's germline CDR1 is SQVTM and CDR2 ANQGSEA. Specimen: CD8+ T cells from PBMCs. The TCR was taken from a human donor in good health (CMV status not recorded). Some clones in this sample may be carry-over from other donors' samples. The rearrangement links TRBV29-1 to TRBJ1-3; D unclear. In DNA form, the CDR3 reads TGCAGCGTTGAAATATTTGACTCTGGAAACACCATATATTTT. Amino acids: CSVEIFDSGNTIYF. The variable domain in full, completed from reference TRBV29-1 and TRBJ1-3, reads SAVISQKPSRDICQRGTSLTIQCQVDSQVTMMFWYRQQPGQSLTLIATANQGSEATYESGFVIDKFPISRPNLTFSTLTVSNMSPEDSSIYLCSVEIFDSGNTIYFGEGSWLTVV.